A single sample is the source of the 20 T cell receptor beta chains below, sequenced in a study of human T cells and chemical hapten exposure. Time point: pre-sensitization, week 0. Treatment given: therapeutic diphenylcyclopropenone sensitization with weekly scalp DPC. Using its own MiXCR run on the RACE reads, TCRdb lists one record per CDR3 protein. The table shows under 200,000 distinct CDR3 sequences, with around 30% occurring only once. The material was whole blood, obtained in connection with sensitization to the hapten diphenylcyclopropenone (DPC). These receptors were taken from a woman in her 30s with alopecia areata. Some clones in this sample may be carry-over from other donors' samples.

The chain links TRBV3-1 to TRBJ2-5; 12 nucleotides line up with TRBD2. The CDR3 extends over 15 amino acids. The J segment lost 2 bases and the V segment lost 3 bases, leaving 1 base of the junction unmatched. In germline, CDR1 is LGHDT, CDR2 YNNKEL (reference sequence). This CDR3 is CASSHLAGGQETQYF. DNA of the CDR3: TGTGCCAGCAGCCATCTAGCGGGAGGGCAAGAGACCCAGTACTTC.

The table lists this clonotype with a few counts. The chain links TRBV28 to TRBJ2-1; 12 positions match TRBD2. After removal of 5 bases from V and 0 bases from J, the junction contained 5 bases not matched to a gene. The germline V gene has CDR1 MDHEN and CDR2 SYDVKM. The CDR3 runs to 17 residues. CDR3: CASSSGLAGHSYNEQFF. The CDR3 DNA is TGTGCCAGCAGTAGTGGACTAGCGGGGCACTCCTACAATGAGCAGTTCTTC.

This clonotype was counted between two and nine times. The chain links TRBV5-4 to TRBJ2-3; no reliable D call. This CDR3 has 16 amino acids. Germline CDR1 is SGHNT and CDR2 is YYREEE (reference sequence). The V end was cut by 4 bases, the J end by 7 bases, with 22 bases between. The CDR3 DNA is TGTGCCAGCAGCCGTGAACCGAGTGGACCTATCAATACGCAGTATTTT. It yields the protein CASSREPSGPINTQYF.

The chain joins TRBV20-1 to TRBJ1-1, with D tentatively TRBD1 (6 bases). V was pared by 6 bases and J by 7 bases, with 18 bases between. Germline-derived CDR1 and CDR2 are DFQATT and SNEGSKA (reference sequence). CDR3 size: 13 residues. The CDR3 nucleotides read TGCAGTGCCCAGTCAGGGGCGCTGGGTGAAGCTTTCTTT. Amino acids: CSAQSGALGEAFF.

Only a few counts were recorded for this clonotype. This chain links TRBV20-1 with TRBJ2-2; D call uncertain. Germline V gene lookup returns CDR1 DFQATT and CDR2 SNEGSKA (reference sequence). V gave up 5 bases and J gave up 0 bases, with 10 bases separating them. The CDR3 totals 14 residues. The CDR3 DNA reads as TGCAGTGCTCCCGAGTCAACGAACACCGGGGAGCTGTTTTTT. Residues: CSAPESTNTGELFF.

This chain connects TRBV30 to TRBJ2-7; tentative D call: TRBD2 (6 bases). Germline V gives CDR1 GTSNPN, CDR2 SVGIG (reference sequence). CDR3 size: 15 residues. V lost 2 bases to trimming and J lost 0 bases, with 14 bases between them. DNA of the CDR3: TGTGCCTGGAGTACCGGGACTTCTTACTCCTACGAGCAGTACTTC. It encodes CAWSTGTSYSYEQYF.

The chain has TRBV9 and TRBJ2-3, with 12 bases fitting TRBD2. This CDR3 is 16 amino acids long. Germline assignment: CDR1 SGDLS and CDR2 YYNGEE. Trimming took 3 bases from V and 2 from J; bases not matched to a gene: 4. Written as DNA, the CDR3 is TGTGCCAGCAGCGAACTAGCGGGAGGATTCACAGATACGCAGTATTTT. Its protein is CASSELAGGFTDTQYF.

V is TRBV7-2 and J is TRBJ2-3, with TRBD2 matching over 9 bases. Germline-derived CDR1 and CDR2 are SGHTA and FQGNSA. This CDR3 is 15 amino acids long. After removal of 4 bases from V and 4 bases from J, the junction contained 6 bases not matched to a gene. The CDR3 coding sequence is TGTGCCAGCAGCTGGGCGGGGGGGCTCTCAGATACGCAGTATTTT. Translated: CASSWAGGLSDTQYF.

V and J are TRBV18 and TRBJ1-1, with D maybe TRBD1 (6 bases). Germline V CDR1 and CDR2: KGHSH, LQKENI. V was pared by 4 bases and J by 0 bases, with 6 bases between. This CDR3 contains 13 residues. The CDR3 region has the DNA TGTGCCAGCTCACGGGACATGAACACTGAAGCTTTCTTT. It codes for CASSRDMNTEAFF.

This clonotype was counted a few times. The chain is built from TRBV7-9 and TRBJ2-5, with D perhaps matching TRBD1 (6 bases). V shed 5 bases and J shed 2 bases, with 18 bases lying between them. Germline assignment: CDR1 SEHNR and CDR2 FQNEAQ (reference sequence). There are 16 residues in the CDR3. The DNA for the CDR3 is TGTGCCAGCAGCGTTAGGGAACAGGGTCGACAAGAGACCCAGTACTTC. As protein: CASSVREQGRQETQYF.

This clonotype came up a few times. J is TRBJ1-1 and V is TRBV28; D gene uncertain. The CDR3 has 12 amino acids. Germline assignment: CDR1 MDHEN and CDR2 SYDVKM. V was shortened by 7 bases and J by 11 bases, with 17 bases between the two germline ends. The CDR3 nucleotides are TGTGCCAGCACCAATACCGGGGAGTTCGCTTTCTTT. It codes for CASTNTGEFAFF.

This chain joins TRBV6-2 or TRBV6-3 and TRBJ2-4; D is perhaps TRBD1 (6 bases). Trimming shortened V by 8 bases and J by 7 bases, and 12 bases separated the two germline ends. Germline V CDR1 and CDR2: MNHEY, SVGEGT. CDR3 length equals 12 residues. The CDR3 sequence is CASGGVRNIQYF. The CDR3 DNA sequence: TGTGCCAGCGGGGGCGTGAGGAACATTCAGTACTTC.

The CDR3 spells CAWSVQAATNQPQHF. CDR3 DNA: TGTGCCTGGAGTGTACAGGCGGCTACCAATCAGCCCCAGCATTTT. This sequence joins TRBV30 and TRBJ1-5; D possibly corresponds to TRBD1 (5 bases). The CDR3 runs 15 residues. Trimming took 0 bases from V and 3 from J, leaving 12 bases between them. Germline loops: CDR1 GTSNPN, CDR2 SVGIG (reference sequence).

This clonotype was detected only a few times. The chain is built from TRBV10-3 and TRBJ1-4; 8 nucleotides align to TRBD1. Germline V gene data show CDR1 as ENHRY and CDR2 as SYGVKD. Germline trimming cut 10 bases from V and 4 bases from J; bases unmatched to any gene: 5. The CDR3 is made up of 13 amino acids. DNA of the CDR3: TGTGCCACCCACAGGGGGGGTAATGAAAAACTGTTTTTT. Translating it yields CATHRGGNEKLFF.

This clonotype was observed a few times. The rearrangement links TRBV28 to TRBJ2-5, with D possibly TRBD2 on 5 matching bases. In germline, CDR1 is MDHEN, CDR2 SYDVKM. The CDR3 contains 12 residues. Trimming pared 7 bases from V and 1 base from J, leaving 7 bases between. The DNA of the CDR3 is TGTGCCAGCAATAGCGTCCAAGAGACCCAGTACTTC. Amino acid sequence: CASNSVQETQYF.

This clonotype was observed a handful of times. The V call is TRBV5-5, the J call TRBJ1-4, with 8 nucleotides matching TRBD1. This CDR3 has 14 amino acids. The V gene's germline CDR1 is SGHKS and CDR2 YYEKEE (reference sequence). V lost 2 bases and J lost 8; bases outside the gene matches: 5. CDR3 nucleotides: TGTGCCAGCAGCTTACAGGGGGGCGAAGAAAAACTGTTTTTT. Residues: CASSLQGGEEKLFF.

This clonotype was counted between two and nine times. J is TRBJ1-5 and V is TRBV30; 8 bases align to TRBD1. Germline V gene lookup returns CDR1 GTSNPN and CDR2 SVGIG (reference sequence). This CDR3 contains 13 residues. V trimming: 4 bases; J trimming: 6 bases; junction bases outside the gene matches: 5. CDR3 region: CAWNSGGSQPQHF. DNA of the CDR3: TGTGCCTGGAATTCAGGGGGCAGTCAGCCCCAGCATTTT.

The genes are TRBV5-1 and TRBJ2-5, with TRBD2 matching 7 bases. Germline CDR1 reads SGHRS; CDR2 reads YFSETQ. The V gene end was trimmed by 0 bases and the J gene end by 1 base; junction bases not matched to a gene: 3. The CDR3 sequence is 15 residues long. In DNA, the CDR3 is TGCGCCAGCAGCTTGGGGCCTAGCGGCCAAGAGACCCAGTACTTC. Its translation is CASSLGPSGQETQYF.

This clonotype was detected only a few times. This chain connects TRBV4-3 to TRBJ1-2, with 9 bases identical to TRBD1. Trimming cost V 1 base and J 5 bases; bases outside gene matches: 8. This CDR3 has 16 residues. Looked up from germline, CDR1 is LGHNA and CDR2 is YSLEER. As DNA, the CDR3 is TGCGCCAGCAGCCAAGGGCCTATGGACAGGGGATATGGCTACACCTTC. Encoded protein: CASSQGPMDRGYGYTF.

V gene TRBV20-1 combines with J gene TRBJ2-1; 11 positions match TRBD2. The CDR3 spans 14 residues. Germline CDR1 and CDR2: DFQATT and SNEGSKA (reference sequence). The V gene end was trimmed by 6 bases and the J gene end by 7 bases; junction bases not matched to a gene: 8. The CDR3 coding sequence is TGCAGTGCCGATACTAGCGGGAGTCAGAATGAGCAGTTCTTC. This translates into CSADTSGSQNEQFF.